Detailed here is one T cell receptor (beta chain). The data were taken from a study of blood T cell repertoires in COVID-19. Across the study: Acute and convalescent COVID-19 specimens originated in the United States, Italy and Spain. The cDNA or gDNA used as material had been derived from T cells, B-cell-depleted T cells, or PBMCs.

Measured with immunoSEQ multiplex PCR; TCRdb has only the in-frame clones, and not every one. This sample yields hundreds of thousands of clones, of which 85% to 90% are seen a single time; over 1.2% belongs to the top ten. Trimming took 5 bases from V and 3 from J; bases not matched to a gene: 6. The CDR3 has 14 residues. The germline V gene encodes CDR1 LNHDA and CDR2 SQIVND (reference sequence). This TCR derives from an elderly man with acute or convalescent COVID-19. Specimen: peripheral blood. V usage is TRBV19 and J usage is TRBJ1-2, with 7 bases lining up with TRBD1. CDR3 DNA sequence: TGTGCCAGTAGTTCCCGTACAGGGGACTATGGCTACACCTTC. It codes for CASSSRTGDYGYTF.